Each of the 17 T cell receptor beta chains below was sequenced from the same sample in a study of blood T cell repertoires in COVID-19. Data came from immunoSEQ multiplex PCR; TCRdb stores just in-frame clones and leaves some out. The sample lists 90,000 to 150,000 clones; over 60% were seen once. Sequencing input: peripheral blood. Receptors were obtained from a woman at least 80 years old with acute or convalescent COVID-19.

This chain uses TRBV6-5 with TRBJ1-2; 10 bases fit TRBD1. This CDR3 is built from 14 residues. Per the germline V gene, CDR1 is MNHEY and CDR2 is SVGAGI. Unmatched junction bases numbered 9, after V lost 6 bases and J lost 8 bases. CDR3 nucleotides: TGTGCCAGCAGGCAGACCCGGGACAGGGGAGGCTACACCTTC. This encodes CASRQTRDRGGYTF.

The genes are TRBV19 and TRBJ1-4; tentative D call: TRBD1 (5 bases). V lost 6 bases and J 8 bases, leaving 16 bases between the germline ends. The CDR3 totals 14 residues. Looked up from germline, CDR1 is LNHDA and CDR2 is SQIVND (reference sequence). Here the CDR3 reads CASRLTGRGEKLFF. The CDR3 DNA sequence: TGTGCCAGTAGACTGACGGGGAGGGGCGAAAAACTGTTTTTT.

The chain carries TRBV30 and TRBJ2-3, with TRBD2 as a possible D gene (5 bases). This CDR3 contains 13 residues. Deletions cut 8 bases from V and 6 bases from J, with 18 bases between. Germline V gene data show CDR1 as GTSNPN and CDR2 as SVGIG (reference sequence). CDR3 amino acids: CAGNLEEADTQYF. The CDR3 DNA reads TGTGCCGGAAACTTGGAGGAGGCGGATACGCAGTATTTT.

The chain recombines TRBV5-5 with TRBJ1-1; 7 bases are shared with TRBD1. From germline, CDR1 is SGHKS and CDR2 YYEKEE (reference sequence). The length of the CDR3 is 15 residues. V lost 4 bases and J lost 1; bases outside the gene matches: 7. The CDR3 spells CASSPRTGRNTEAFF. In DNA, the CDR3 is TGTGCCAGCAGCCCAAGGACAGGAAGGAACACTGAAGCTTTCTTT.

This clone has a handful of counts. The chain joins TRBV6-2 or TRBV6-3 to TRBJ2-7; D may be TRBD2 (5 bases). With 5 bases removed from V and 2 bases from J, the gap between germline ends came to 16 bases. Germline V gene lookup returns CDR1 MNHEY and CDR2 SVGEGT. The CDR3 is made up of 15 amino acids. The CDR3 bases are TGTGCCAGCAGTCACGACCCCCAGCGGACCTACGAGCAGTACTTC. Amino acids: CASSHDPQRTYEQYF.

This clone showed up just a few times. V usage is TRBV3-1 (or the pseudogene TRBV3-2) and J usage is TRBJ1-1, with D unclear. Trimming shortened V by 1 base and J by 0 bases, and 9 bases separated the two germline ends. This CDR3 contains 15 residues. The germline V gene has CDR1 LGHDT and CDR2 YNNKEL (reference sequence). The CDR3 region has the DNA TGTGCCAGCAGCCAAGGGTGGCAGATGAACACTGAAGCTTTCTTT. Translating gives CASSQGWQMNTEAFF.

The J gene is TRBJ2-3, the V gene TRBV28; D remains ambiguous. This CDR3 comprises 13 residues. The ends were cut back, 4 bases at V and 2 bases at J, with 7 bases in the middle. Germline V gene sequence: CDR1 MDHEN, CDR2 SYDVKM. The CDR3 reads CASSSPNTDTQYF. The CDR3 region has the DNA TGTGCCAGCAGTTCCCCCAACACAGATACGCAGTATTTT.

This clone showed up just a few times. V and J are TRBV6-2 or TRBV6-3 and TRBJ1-6, with 7 bases that match TRBD1. Germline-derived CDR1 and CDR2 are MNHEY and SVGEGT. The CDR3 spans 15 residues. J was trimmed by 8 bases and V by 4 bases; bases with no gene match: 8. CDR3 nucleotides: TGTGCCAGCAGTTTCCGGGACAGAACATATTCACCCCTCCACTTT. This gives the protein CASSFRDRTYSPLHF.

The V and J genes are TRBV19 and TRBJ2-1, with D possibly TRBD2 on 5 matching bases. The CDR3 runs to 14 residues. Germline CDR1 is LNHDA and CDR2 is SQIVND (reference sequence). The V and J ends lost 4 bases and 4 bases respectively, with 11 bases between them. CDR3 coding DNA: TGTGCCAGTAGTAAGGGCGGGTCGTACAATGAGCAGTTCTTC. Residues: CASSKGGSYNEQFF.

The rearrangement links TRBV4-3 to TRBJ1-1, with a possible D match to TRBD1 (6 bases). The germline gives CDR1 LGHNA, CDR2 YSLEER. Trimming cost V 0 bases and J 4 bases, with 18 bases left between them. This CDR3 has 17 amino acids. CDR3 bases: TGCGCCAGCAGCCAAGATTTGGGGGGGGCTGACGGCACTGAAGCTTTCTTT. It is translated as CASSQDLGGADGTEAFF.

This clone was observed a handful of times. This chain connects TRBV6-6 to TRBJ2-4; 7 bases are shared with TRBD2. The J segment lost 4 bases and the V segment lost 5 bases, leaving 5 bases of the junction unmatched. The CDR3 consists of 14 residues. In germline, CDR1 is MNHNY, CDR2 SVGAGI (reference sequence). CDR3: CASSITAGKNIQYF. In DNA, the CDR3 is TGTGCCAGCAGTATTACAGCGGGGAAAAACATTCAGTACTTC.

This chain connects TRBV28 to TRBJ2-1; D ambiguous. CDR3 size: 11 residues. Trimming removed 5 bases at V and 9 bases at J, with 8 bases between. Germline V CDR1 and CDR2: MDHEN, SYDVKM. In DNA form, the CDR3 reads TGTGCCAGCAGTCCTCCCGGTGAGCAGTTCTTC. Protein product: CASSPPGEQFF.

CDR3 sequence (DNA): TGTGCCAGTAGTATAGGAGGCGAGCGCTCCTACGAGCAGTACTTC. This sequence encodes CASSIGGERSYEQYF. The chain has TRBV19 and TRBJ2-7; no clear D. The V gene's germline CDR1 is LNHDA and CDR2 SQIVND (reference sequence). CDR3 length: 15 amino acids. Between the trimmed V and J ends, which lost 1 base and 0 bases, there was a span of 10 bases.

V usage is TRBV19 and J usage is TRBJ2-7; D is perhaps TRBD2 (5 bases). The germline V gene has CDR1 LNHDA and CDR2 SQIVND (reference sequence). The CDR3 runs 14 residues. Between the trimmed V and J ends, which lost 5 bases and 3 bases, there was a span of 14 bases. Written as DNA, the CDR3 is TGTGCCAGTAGTCCCCGACGAGCGGACTACGAGCAGTACTTC. It yields the protein CASSPRRADYEQYF.

This clone was seen only once. The V and J genes are TRBV19 and TRBJ1-3; D is perhaps TRBD1 (5 bases). Germline assignment: CDR1 LNHDA and CDR2 SQIVND (reference sequence). The CDR3 is 14 residues long. With 3 bases removed from V and 3 bases from J, the gap between germline ends came to 9 bases. Here the CDR3 DNA reads TGTGCCAGTAGTATGTGGGGCCGTGGAAACACCATATATTTT. Protein product: CASSMWGRGNTIYF.

This chain joins TRBV11-2 and TRBJ2-1; 9 nucleotides match TRBD1. Germline V gene data show CDR1 as SGHAT and CDR2 as FQNNGV. The CDR3 length is 14 residues. With 5 bases clipped from V and 6 bases from J, the junction kept 5 bases outside the gene matches. CDR3 residues: CASSAGTGFNEQFF. DNA for the CDR3: TGTGCCAGCAGCGCCGGGACAGGGTTCAATGAGCAGTTCTTC.

This chain links TRBV7-2 with TRBJ2-3; 7 bases map to TRBD1. V dropped 3 bases and J dropped 2; count of bases not matched to a gene: 11. Germline CDR1 is SGHTA and CDR2 is FQGNSA. The CDR3 is 17 amino acids. CDR3 sequence: CASSFLGDRILTDTQYF. CDR3 bases: TGTGCCAGCAGCTTTTTGGGGGACAGAATCCTCACAGATACGCAGTATTTT.